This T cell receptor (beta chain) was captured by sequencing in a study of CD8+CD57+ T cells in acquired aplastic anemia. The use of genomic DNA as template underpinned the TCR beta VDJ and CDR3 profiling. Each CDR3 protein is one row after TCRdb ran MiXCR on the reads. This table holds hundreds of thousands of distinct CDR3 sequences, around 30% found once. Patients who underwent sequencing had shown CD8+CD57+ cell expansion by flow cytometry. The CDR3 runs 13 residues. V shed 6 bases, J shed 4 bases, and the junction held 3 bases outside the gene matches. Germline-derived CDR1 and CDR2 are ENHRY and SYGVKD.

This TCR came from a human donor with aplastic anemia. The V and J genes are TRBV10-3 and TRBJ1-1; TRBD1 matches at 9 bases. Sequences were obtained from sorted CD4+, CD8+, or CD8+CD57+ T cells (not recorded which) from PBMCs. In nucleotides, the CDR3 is TGTGCCATCAGGACAGGGGGGAGCACTGAAGCTTTCTTT. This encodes CAIRTGGSTEAFF.